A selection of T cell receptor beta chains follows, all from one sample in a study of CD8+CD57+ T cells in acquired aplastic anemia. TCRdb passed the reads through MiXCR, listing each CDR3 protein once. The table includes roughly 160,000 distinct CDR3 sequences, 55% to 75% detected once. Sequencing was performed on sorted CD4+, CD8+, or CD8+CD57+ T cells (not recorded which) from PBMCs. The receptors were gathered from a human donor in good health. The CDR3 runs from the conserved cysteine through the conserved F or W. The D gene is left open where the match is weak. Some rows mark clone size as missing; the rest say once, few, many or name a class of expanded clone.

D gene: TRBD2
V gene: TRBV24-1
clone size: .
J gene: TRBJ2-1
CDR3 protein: CATSEGTSGRDKSNEQFF
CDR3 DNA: TGTGCCACCAGTGAAGGGACTAGCGGGAGGGACAAGAGCAATGAGCAGTTCTTC

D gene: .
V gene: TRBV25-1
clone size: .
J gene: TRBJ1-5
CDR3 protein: CASSENEEEQPQHF
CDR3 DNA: TGTGCCAGCAGTGAAAACGAGGAGGAACAGCCCCAGCATTTT

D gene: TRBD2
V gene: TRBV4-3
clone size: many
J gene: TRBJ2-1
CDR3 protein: CASSQRLAGDEQFF
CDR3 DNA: TGCGCCAGCAGCCAAAGACTAGCGGGAGATGAGCAGTTCTTC

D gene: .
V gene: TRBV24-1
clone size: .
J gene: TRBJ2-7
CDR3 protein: CATSEGGSGEQYF
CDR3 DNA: TGTGCCACCAGTGAGGGTGGTTCAGGGGAGCAGTACTTC

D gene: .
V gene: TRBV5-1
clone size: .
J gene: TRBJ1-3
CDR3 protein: CASSLALGYGNTIYF
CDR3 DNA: TGCGCCAGCAGCTTGGCTCTCGGGTACGGAAACACCATATATTTT

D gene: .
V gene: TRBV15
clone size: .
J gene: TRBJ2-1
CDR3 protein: CATSRDGSGGFSYNEQFF
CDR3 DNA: TGTGCCACCAGCAGAGATGGGTCTGGCGGGTTCTCCTACAATGAGCAGTTCTTC

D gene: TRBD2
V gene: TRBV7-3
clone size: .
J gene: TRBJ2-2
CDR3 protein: CASSLWGLAGVNTGELFF
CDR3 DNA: TGTGCCAGCAGCTTATGGGGACTAGCGGGCGTAAACACCGGGGAGCTGTTTTTT

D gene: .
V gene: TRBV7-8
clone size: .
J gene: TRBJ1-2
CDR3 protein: CASSHAPDLYGYTF
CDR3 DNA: TGTGCCAGCAGCCACGCCCCTGACCTCTATGGCTACACCTTC

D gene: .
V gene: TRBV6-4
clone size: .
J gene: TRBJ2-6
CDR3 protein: CASSEFVTGANVLTF
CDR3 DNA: TGTGCCAGCAGTGAGTTTGTGACTGGGGCCAACGTCCTGACTTTC

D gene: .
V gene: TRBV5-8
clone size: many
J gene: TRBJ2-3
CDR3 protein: CASSLEGGEPLTDTQYF
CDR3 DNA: TGTGCCAGCAGCTTGGAGGGCGGGGAACCCCTCACAGATACGCAGTATTTT

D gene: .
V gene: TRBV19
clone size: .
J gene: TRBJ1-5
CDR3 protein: CASSMLEVSQPQHF
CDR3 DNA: TGTGCCAGTAGTATGCTTGAGGTCTCTCAGCCCCAGCATTTT

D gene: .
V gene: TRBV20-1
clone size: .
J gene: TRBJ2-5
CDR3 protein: CSAGWETQYF
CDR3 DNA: TGCAGTGCTGGTTGGGAGACCCAGTACTTC

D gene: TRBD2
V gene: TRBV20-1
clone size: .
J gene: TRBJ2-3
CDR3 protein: CSARGLAPDTQYF
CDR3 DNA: TGCAGTGCTCGCGGACTAGCCCCAGATACGCAGTATTTT

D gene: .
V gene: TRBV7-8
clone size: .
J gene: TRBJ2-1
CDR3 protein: CASSLLVGEQFF
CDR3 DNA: TGTGCCAGCAGTTTGCTTGTTGGTGAGCAGTTCTTC

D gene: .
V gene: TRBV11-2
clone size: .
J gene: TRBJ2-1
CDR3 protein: CASSSRTYNEQFF
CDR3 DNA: TGTGCCAGCAGCTCAAGGACTTACAATGAGCAGTTCTTC

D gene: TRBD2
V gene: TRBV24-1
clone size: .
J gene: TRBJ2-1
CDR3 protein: CATSGPSGGPDSYNEQFF
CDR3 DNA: TGTGCCACCAGTGGTCCTAGCGGGGGACCTGATTCCTACAATGAGCAGTTCTTC

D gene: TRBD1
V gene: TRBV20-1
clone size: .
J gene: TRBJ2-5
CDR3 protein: CSASPRGTGRQETQYF
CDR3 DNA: TGCAGTGCTAGCCCCAGAGGGACAGGCCGCCAAGAGACCCAGTACTTC

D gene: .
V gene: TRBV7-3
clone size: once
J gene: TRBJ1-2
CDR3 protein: CASSLGVSYGYTF
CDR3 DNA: TGTGCCAGCAGCTTAGGGGTTAGTTATGGCTACACCTTC

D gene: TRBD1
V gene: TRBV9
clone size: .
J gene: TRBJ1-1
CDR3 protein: CASSSRQGGGTEAFF
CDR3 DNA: TGTGCCAGCAGCTCTCGACAGGGAGGAGGAACTGAAGCTTTCTTT

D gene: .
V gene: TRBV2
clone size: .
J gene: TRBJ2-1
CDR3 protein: CASKERAQDNEQFF
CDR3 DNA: TGTGCCAGCAAGGAAAGGGCACAGGACAATGAGCAGTTCTTC

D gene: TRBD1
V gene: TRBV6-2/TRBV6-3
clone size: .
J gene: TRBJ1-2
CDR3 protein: CASRYGTGTNYGYTF
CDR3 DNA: TGTGCCAGCAGATACGGGACAGGGACGAACTATGGCTACACCTTC

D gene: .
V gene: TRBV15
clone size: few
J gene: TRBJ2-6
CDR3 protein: CATSSGTVNSGANVLTF
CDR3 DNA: TGTGCCACCAGCAGCGGGACGGTCAACTCTGGGGCCAACGTCCTGACTTTC

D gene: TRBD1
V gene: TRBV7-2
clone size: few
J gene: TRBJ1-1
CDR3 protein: CASSWGQMNTEAFF
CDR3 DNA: TGTGCCAGCAGCTGGGGACAGATGAACACTGAAGCTTTCTTT

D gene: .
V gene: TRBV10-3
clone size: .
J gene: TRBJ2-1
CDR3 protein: CASSAGTLSYNEQFF
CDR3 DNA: TGTGCCTCTTCCGCCGGGACACTCTCCTACAATGAGCAGTTCTTC

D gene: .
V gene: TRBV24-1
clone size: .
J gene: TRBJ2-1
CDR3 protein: CASSLFSSYNEQFF
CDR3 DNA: TGTGCCAGCAGTTTATTTTCTTCCTACAATGAGCAGTTCTTC

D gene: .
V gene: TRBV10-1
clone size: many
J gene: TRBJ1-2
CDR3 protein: CASITGFNYGYTF
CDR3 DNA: TGCGCCAGCATTACAGGCTTTAACTATGGCTACACCTTC

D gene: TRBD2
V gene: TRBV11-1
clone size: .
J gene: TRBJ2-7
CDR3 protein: CASSPTSGTNEQYF
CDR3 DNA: TGTGCCAGCAGCCCCACTAGCGGGACGAACGAGCAGTACTTC

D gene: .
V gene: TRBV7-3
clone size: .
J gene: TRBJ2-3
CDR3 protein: CASRGGETDTQYF
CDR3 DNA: TGTGCCAGCCGAGGGGGGGAAACAGATACGCAGTATTTT

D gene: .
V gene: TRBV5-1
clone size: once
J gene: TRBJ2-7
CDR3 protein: CASREKGRSGEQYF
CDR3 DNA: TGTGCCAGCAGAGAAAAGGGGAGAAGTGGCGAGCAGTACTTC

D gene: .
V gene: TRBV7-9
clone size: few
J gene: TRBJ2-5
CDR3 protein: CASSFGGWQETQYF
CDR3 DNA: TGTGCCAGCAGTTTCGGTGGCTGGCAAGAGACCCAGTACTTC

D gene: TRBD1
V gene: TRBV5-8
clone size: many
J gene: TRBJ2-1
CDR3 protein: CASSSGDRGVFNEQFF
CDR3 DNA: TGTGCCAGCAGCTCTGGCGACAGGGGAGTTTTCAATGAGCAGTTCTTC

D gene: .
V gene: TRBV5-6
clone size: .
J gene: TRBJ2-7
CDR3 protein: CASSFSREQYF
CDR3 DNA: TGTGCCAGCAGCTTCTCTCGGGAGCAGTACTTC

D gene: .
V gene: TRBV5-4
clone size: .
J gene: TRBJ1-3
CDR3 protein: CASSLSGSGNTIYF
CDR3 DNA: TGTGCCAGCAGTTTATCAGGGTCTGGAAACACCATATATTTT

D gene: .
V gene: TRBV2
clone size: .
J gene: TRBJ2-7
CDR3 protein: CASRSYGQYF
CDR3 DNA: TGTGCCAGCAGGAGCTACGGGCAGTACTTC

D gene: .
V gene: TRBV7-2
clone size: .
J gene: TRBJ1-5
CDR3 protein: CASSLRPEIVPVF
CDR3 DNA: TGTGCCAGCAGCTTAAGGCCGGAGATAGTTCCGGTTTTT

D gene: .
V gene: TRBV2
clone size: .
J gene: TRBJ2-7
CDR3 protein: CASSELVRYDEQYF
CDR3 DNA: TGTGCCAGCAGTGAGTTAGTGAGGTACGACGAGCAGTACTTC

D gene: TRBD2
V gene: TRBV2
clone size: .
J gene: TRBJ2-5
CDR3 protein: CASSESSGGAVQYF
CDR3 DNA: TGTGCCAGCAGCGAATCTAGCGGGGGGGCGGTGCAGTACTTC

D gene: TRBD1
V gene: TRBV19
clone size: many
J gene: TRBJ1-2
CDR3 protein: CASSMGTGKGYTF
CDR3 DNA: TGTGCCAGTAGTATGGGGACAGGGAAGGGCTACACCTTC

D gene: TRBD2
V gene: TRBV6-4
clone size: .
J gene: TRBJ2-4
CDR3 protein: CASSDAVTSGRAVGGENIQYF
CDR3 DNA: TGTGCCAGCAGTGACGCCGTTACTAGCGGGAGGGCCGTGGGGGGCGAAAACATTCAGTACTTC

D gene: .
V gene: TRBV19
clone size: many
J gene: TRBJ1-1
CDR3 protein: CASRAGVGTEAFF
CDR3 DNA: TGTGCCAGTAGGGCGGGCGTGGGCACTGAAGCTTTCTTT

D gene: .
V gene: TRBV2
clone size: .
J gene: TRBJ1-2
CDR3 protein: CASRRRTEGYTF
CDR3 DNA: TGTGCCAGCAGGAGAAGGACAGAAGGCTACACCTTC

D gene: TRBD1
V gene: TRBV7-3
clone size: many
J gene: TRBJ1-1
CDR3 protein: CASSTGQGAGDTEAFF
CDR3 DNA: TGTGCCAGCAGCACCGGACAGGGGGCAGGGGACACTGAAGCTTTCTTT

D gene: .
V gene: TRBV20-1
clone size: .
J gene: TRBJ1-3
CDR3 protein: CSARDPWGPGNTIYF
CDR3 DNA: TGCAGTGCTAGAGATCCATGGGGTCCTGGAAACACCATATATTTT

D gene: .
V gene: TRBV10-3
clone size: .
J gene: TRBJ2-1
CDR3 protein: CAISEEMVGNEQFF
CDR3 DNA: TGTGCCATCAGTGAAGAGATGGTTGGGAATGAGCAGTTCTTC

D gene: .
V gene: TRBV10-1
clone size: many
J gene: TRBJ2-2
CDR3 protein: CASSEFRTGELFF
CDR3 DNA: TGCGCCAGCAGTGAGTTCCGAACCGGGGAGCTGTTTTTT

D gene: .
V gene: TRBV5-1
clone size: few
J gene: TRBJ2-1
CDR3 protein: CASSLGDRGLYNEQFF
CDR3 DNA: TGTGCCAGCAGCTTGGGAGACAGGGGACTATACAATGAGCAGTTCTTC

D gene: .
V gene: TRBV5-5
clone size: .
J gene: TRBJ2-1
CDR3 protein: CASSLGLGRYNEQFF
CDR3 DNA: TGTGCCAGCAGCTTAGGCCTGGGCAGATACAATGAGCAGTTCTTC

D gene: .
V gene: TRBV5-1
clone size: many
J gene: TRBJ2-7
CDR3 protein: CASSFAGRTYEQYF
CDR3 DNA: TGCGCCAGCAGCTTTGCGGGCCGCACCTACGAGCAGTACTTC